These T cell receptor beta chains were read from a single sample in a study of T cells in Graves' hyperthyroidism and ophthalmopathy. One entry per CDR3 protein results from TCRdb running MiXCR on the multiplex PCR reads. The sample records nearly 750,000 distinct CDR3 sequences, approximately 40% being singletons. The specimen was blood. The receptors derive from a woman between 35 and 50 years old with Graves' hyperthyroidism. CDR3s include the opening cysteine and the closing phenylalanine or tryptophan. Fields, in order: D gene, clone size, V gene, J gene, CDR3 protein, CDR3 DNA. The D gene is left open where the match is weak. Clone size is not always given. Where it is, it says once, few, many or a class for expanded clones.

d_call: TRBD2
clone_size: -
v_call: TRBV7-3
j_call: TRBJ2-1
cdr3_aa: CASTISGGVGEQFF
cdr3_nt: TGTGCCAGCACGATTAGCGGGGGGGTCGGCGAGCAGTTCTTC

d_call: -
clone_size: few
v_call: TRBV4-1
j_call: TRBJ2-6
cdr3_aa: CASTQVGHRPSGANVLTF
cdr3_nt: TGCGCCAGCACCCAAGTAGGACACAGACCCTCTGGGGCCAACGTCCTGACTTTC

d_call: -
clone_size: few
v_call: TRBV5-1
j_call: TRBJ2-5
cdr3_aa: CASSPRIRRRDRETQYF
cdr3_nt: TGCGCCAGCAGCCCGCGTATTAGACGGAGGGATCGGGAGACCCAGTACTTC

d_call: TRBD1
clone_size: -
v_call: TRBV6-5
j_call: TRBJ1-6
cdr3_aa: CASGGQGASPLHF
cdr3_nt: TGTGCCAGCGGTGGACAGGGGGCCTCACCCCTCCACTTT

d_call: -
clone_size: many
v_call: TRBV3-1
j_call: TRBJ1-2
cdr3_aa: CASSQVGPGRGYTF
cdr3_nt: TGTGCCAGCAGCCAAGTCGGGCCAGGGAGAGGCTACACCTTC

d_call: -
clone_size: many
v_call: TRBV7-2
j_call: TRBJ1-6
cdr3_aa: CASSLGPSSYNSPLHF
cdr3_nt: TGTGCCAGCAGCTTAGGTCCTAGCTCCTATAATTCACCCCTCCACTTT

d_call: TRBD1
clone_size: many
v_call: TRBV7-2
j_call: TRBJ1-1
cdr3_aa: CASSFTQGLNTEAFF
cdr3_nt: TGTGCCAGCAGCTTCACACAGGGGCTCAACACTGAAGCTTTCTTT

d_call: TRBD1
clone_size: -
v_call: TRBV28
j_call: TRBJ2-5
cdr3_aa: CASSAAGGKETQYF
cdr3_nt: TGTGCCAGCAGTGCCGCAGGGGGTAAAGAGACCCAGTACTTC

d_call: TRBD2
clone_size: -
v_call: TRBV6-5
j_call: TRBJ2-5
cdr3_aa: CASSYSRGRGETQYF
cdr3_nt: TGTGCCAGCAGTTACTCGCGCGGGAGGGGGGAGACCCAGTACTTC

d_call: -
clone_size: -
v_call: TRBV6-2/TRBV6-3
j_call: TRBJ2-6
cdr3_aa: CASRYRDWLSGANVLTF
cdr3_nt: TGTGCCAGCAGATACAGGGACTGGCTCTCTGGGGCCAACGTCCTGACTTTC

d_call: -
clone_size: many
v_call: TRBV20-1
j_call: TRBJ1-2
cdr3_aa: CRGPDSYGYTF
cdr3_nt: TGCAGGGGACCTGACAGCTATGGCTACACCTTC

d_call: -
clone_size: -
v_call: TRBV5-4
j_call: TRBJ1-2
cdr3_aa: CASSIASGGNYGYTF
cdr3_nt: TGTGCCAGCAGCATCGCTTCAGGAGGTAACTATGGCTACACCTTC

d_call: -
clone_size: many
v_call: TRBV12-3/TRBV12-4
j_call: TRBJ2-3
cdr3_aa: CASSLSTSTDTQYF
cdr3_nt: TGTGCCAGCAGTTTATCGACTAGCACAGATACGCAGTATTTT

d_call: -
clone_size: few
v_call: TRBV12-3/TRBV12-4
j_call: TRBJ1-4
cdr3_aa: CASSLEGGGEKLFF
cdr3_nt: TGTGCCAGCAGTTTGGAGGGTGGCGGCGAAAAACTGTTTTTT

d_call: -
clone_size: -
v_call: TRBV12-3/TRBV12-4
j_call: TRBJ1-2
cdr3_aa: CASSLSGERGYTF
cdr3_nt: TGTGCCAGCAGTTTGTCGGGGGAACGTGGCTACACCTTC

d_call: -
clone_size: many
v_call: TRBV7-2
j_call: TRBJ2-5
cdr3_aa: CASSPTGVQETQYF
cdr3_nt: TGTGCCAGCAGCCCGACCGGAGTACAAGAGACCCAGTACTTC

d_call: TRBD1
clone_size: many
v_call: TRBV7-2
j_call: TRBJ2-7
cdr3_aa: CASSSGQIYEQYF
cdr3_nt: TGCGCCAGCAGCTCGGGACAGATCTACGAGCAGTACTTC

d_call: TRBD1
clone_size: -
v_call: TRBV20-1
j_call: TRBJ1-4
cdr3_aa: CSAMGLAGQQNEKLFF
cdr3_nt: TGCAGTGCTATGGGGCTAGCGGGACAGCAGAATGAAAAACTGTTTTTT

d_call: TRBD1
clone_size: many
v_call: TRBV2
j_call: TRBJ2-2
cdr3_aa: CASGYRGPGELFF
cdr3_nt: TGTGCCAGCGGTTACAGGGGGCCCGGGGAGCTGTTTTTT

d_call: TRBD1
clone_size: many
v_call: TRBV20-1
j_call: TRBJ2-5
cdr3_aa: CSARRTGARQETQYF
cdr3_nt: TGCAGTGCTAGACGGACAGGGGCCCGCCAAGAGACCCAGTACTTC

d_call: -
clone_size: many
v_call: TRBV7-8
j_call: TRBJ2-7
cdr3_aa: CASSRDEQYF
cdr3_nt: TGTGCCAGCAGCCGCGACGAGCAGTACTTC

d_call: -
clone_size: -
v_call: TRBV9
j_call: TRBJ2-2
cdr3_aa: CASSSHGGASVPGELFF
cdr3_nt: TGTGCCAGCAGCTCCCATGGCGGGGCTAGTGTGCCCGGGGAGCTGTTTTTT

d_call: -
clone_size: many
v_call: TRBV25-1
j_call: TRBJ1-3
cdr3_aa: CASSVGDTIYF
cdr3_nt: TGTGCCAGCAGTGTAGGAGACACCATATATTTT

d_call: TRBD1
clone_size: few
v_call: TRBV5-6
j_call: TRBJ2-7
cdr3_aa: CASSPGDRGWLEQYF
cdr3_nt: TGTGCCAGCAGCCCCGGGGACAGGGGTTGGCTCGAGCAGTACTTC

d_call: -
clone_size: many
v_call: TRBV19
j_call: TRBJ1-2
cdr3_aa: CASSKGTHYGYTF
cdr3_nt: TGTGCCAGTAGTAAAGGGACACACTATGGCTACACCTTC

d_call: TRBD1
clone_size: few
v_call: TRBV5-5
j_call: TRBJ1-4
cdr3_aa: CASSYGTGVSKGLFF
cdr3_nt: TGTGCCAGCAGCTATGGGACAGGTGTGTCAAAAGGGCTGTTTTTT

d_call: -
clone_size: -
v_call: TRBV10-3
j_call: TRBJ1-5
cdr3_aa: CAISPGGQPQHF
cdr3_nt: TGTGCCATCAGCCCTGGGGGTCAGCCCCAGCATTTT

d_call: TRBD2
clone_size: few
v_call: TRBV11-2
j_call: TRBJ2-7
cdr3_aa: CASSLGTSGAYEQYF
cdr3_nt: TGTGCCAGCAGCCTTGGGACTAGCGGGGCCTACGAGCAGTACTTC

d_call: TRBD2
clone_size: -
v_call: TRBV6-1
j_call: TRBJ2-7
cdr3_aa: CASRRGSQGDYEQYF
cdr3_nt: TGTGCCAGCAGGCGCGGGAGTCAGGGAGACTACGAGCAGTACTTC

d_call: TRBD1
clone_size: -
v_call: TRBV6-1
j_call: TRBJ1-1
cdr3_aa: CASREYWDRNTEAFF
cdr3_nt: TGTGCCAGCAGGGAGTACTGGGACAGAAACACTGAAGCTTTCTTT

d_call: -
clone_size: many
v_call: TRBV4-3
j_call: TRBJ1-2
cdr3_aa: CASSQDGGAYGYTF
cdr3_nt: TGCGCCAGCAGCCAAGATGGCGGTGCCTATGGCTACACCTTC

d_call: -
clone_size: few
v_call: TRBV29-1
j_call: TRBJ2-1
cdr3_aa: CSVDDRGEQFF
cdr3_nt: TGCAGCGTTGATGACCGGGGTGAGCAGTTCTTC

d_call: -
clone_size: few
v_call: TRBV6-6
j_call: TRBJ1-1
cdr3_aa: CASSYSWGNTEAFF
cdr3_nt: TGTGCCAGCAGTTACTCGTGGGGGAACACTGAAGCTTTCTTT

d_call: -
clone_size: -
v_call: TRBV7-9
j_call: TRBJ2-5
cdr3_aa: CASGLGQTQYF
cdr3_nt: TGTGCCAGCGGACTGGGACAGACCCAGTACTTC

d_call: -
clone_size: -
v_call: TRBV7-2
j_call: TRBJ1-1
cdr3_aa: CASSLNAAEAFF
cdr3_nt: TGTGCCAGCAGCTTAAACGCCGCTGAAGCTTTCTTT

d_call: -
clone_size: -
v_call: TRBV7-2
j_call: TRBJ2-7
cdr3_aa: CASSKVEQYF
cdr3_nt: TGTGCCAGCAGTAAGGTCGAGCAGTACTTC

d_call: TRBD2
clone_size: many
v_call: TRBV10-3
j_call: TRBJ2-5
cdr3_aa: CAISNQLANQETQYF
cdr3_nt: TGTGCCATCAGCAATCAACTAGCGAACCAAGAGACCCAGTACTTC

d_call: -
clone_size: -
v_call: TRBV5-1
j_call: TRBJ1-2
cdr3_aa: CASSLVSEDYGYTF
cdr3_nt: TGCGCCAGCAGCTTGGTGTCAGAGGACTATGGCTACACCTTC

d_call: TRBD1
clone_size: -
v_call: TRBV20-1
j_call: TRBJ2-5
cdr3_aa: CSARTGGRETQYF
cdr3_nt: TGCAGTGCTAGGACAGGGGGCCGAGAGACCCAGTACTTC

d_call: -
clone_size: -
v_call: TRBV6-6
j_call: TRBJ1-1
cdr3_aa: CASSYSEGLTEAFF
cdr3_nt: TGTGCCAGCAGTTACTCGGAGGGGTTGACTGAAGCTTTCTTT

d_call: TRBD1
clone_size: many
v_call: TRBV5-5
j_call: TRBJ2-7
cdr3_aa: CASSLDDRGPSYEQYF
cdr3_nt: TGTGCCAGCAGCTTGGATGACAGGGGACCATCCTACGAGCAGTACTTC

d_call: TRBD1
clone_size: few
v_call: TRBV9
j_call: TRBJ1-1
cdr3_aa: CASSAGTGRGDTEAFF
cdr3_nt: TGTGCCAGCAGCGCGGGGACAGGGCGAGGGGACACTGAAGCTTTCTTT

d_call: TRBD2
clone_size: -
v_call: TRBV5-1
j_call: TRBJ2-5
cdr3_aa: CASSLSAREYQETQYF
cdr3_nt: TGCGCCAGCAGCTTGTCGGCGCGGGAGTACCAAGAGACCCAGTACTTC

d_call: TRBD1
clone_size: -
v_call: TRBV6-5
j_call: TRBJ1-2
cdr3_aa: CASSSGQGFAGYTF
cdr3_nt: TGTGCCAGCAGTTCGGGACAGGGGTTCGCTGGCTACACCTTC

d_call: -
clone_size: few
v_call: TRBV12-3/TRBV12-4
j_call: TRBJ1-2
cdr3_aa: CASSSIHYREIYGYTF
cdr3_nt: TGTGCCAGCAGCAGCATTCACTACAGGGAAATCTATGGCTACACCTTC

d_call: -
clone_size: -
v_call: TRBV15
j_call: TRBJ2-3
cdr3_aa: CATSRLLAQDTQYF
cdr3_nt: TGTGCCACCAGCCGCCTCCTAGCCCAAGATACGCAGTATTTT

d_call: -
clone_size: -
v_call: TRBV30
j_call: TRBJ1-1
cdr3_aa: CAWSVNRNTEAFF
cdr3_nt: TGTGCCTGGAGTGTTAACAGGAACACTGAAGCTTTCTTT

d_call: -
clone_size: -
v_call: TRBV7-9
j_call: TRBJ2-2
cdr3_aa: CANSGDSGELFF
cdr3_nt: TGTGCCAACAGCGGGGACAGCGGGGAGCTGTTTTTT

d_call: -
clone_size: few
v_call: TRBV7-9
j_call: TRBJ1-1
cdr3_aa: CASSLIRLVNTEAFF
cdr3_nt: TGTGCCAGCAGCTTAATTAGGTTGGTGAACACTGAAGCTTTCTTT

d_call: -
clone_size: -
v_call: TRBV6-5
j_call: TRBJ1-6
cdr3_aa: CASSYQAVTNSPLHF
cdr3_nt: TGTGCCAGCAGTTACCAGGCAGTAACGAATTCACCCCTCCACTTT

d_call: TRBD1
clone_size: -
v_call: TRBV11-1
j_call: TRBJ2-2
cdr3_aa: CASQRVGGTGNTGELFF
cdr3_nt: TGTGCCAGCCAAAGAGTCGGTGGGACAGGGAACACCGGGGAGCTGTTTTTT

d_call: TRBD1
clone_size: few
v_call: TRBV7-2
j_call: TRBJ2-5
cdr3_aa: CASSQETGEETQYF
cdr3_nt: TGCGCCAGCAGCCAAGAGACAGGGGAAGAGACCCAGTACTTC

d_call: TRBD1
clone_size: many
v_call: TRBV12-3/TRBV12-4
j_call: TRBJ1-2
cdr3_aa: CASRGQALGNYGYTF
cdr3_nt: TGTGCCAGCAGGGGACAGGCCCTGGGGAACTATGGCTACACCTTC

d_call: -
clone_size: -
v_call: TRBV6-1
j_call: TRBJ1-5
cdr3_aa: CASSDDPTQTQPQHF
cdr3_nt: TGTGCCAGCAGTGATGATCCGACCCAGACTCAGCCCCAGCATTTT

d_call: -
clone_size: few
v_call: TRBV5-4
j_call: TRBJ2-7
cdr3_aa: CASSLGPWWGSYEQYF
cdr3_nt: TGTGCCAGCAGCTTGGGGCCCTGGTGGGGCTCCTACGAGCAGTACTTC